A single sample gave rise to the 8 T cell receptor beta chains below, sequenced in a study of blood T cell repertoires in COVID-19. The data were produced by immunoSEQ multiplex PCR, yet TCRdb's version contains in-frame clones alone and is incomplete. The sample records 250,000 to 300,000 clones, roughly 87% being singletons. The sample consisted of peripheral blood. The receptors derive from a woman aged 40-49 years who had recovered from COVID-19.

About this clone: At one boundary the junction diverges from the germline segment, which might be a read error. The chain joins TRBV29-1 to TRBJ2-1; unclear D gene. The V gene's germline CDR1 is SQVTM and CDR2 ANQGSEA. This CDR3 is 8 amino acids long. CDR3 bases: TGCAGCGTTGAGGAGAGTCTCTTC. It yields the protein CSVEESLF.

The rearrangement links TRBV15 to TRBJ2-1, with 9 bases aligning to TRBD2. Trimming at V came to 0 bases and at J to 2 bases, leaving 5 bases not matched to a gene. CDR3 length: 17 amino acids. Germline V gene lookup returns CDR1 LNHNV and CDR2 YYDKDF (reference sequence). The CDR3 loop reads CATSRDKGLAPYNEQFF. CDR3 sequence (DNA): TGTGCCACCAGCAGAGATAAGGGACTAGCACCCTACAATGAGCAGTTCTTC. The entire variable domain, with the rest obtained from reference TRBV15 and TRBJ2-1, is as follows: DAMVIQNPRYQVTQFGKPVTLSCSQTLNHNVMYWYQQKSSQAPKLLFHYYDKDFNNEADTPDNFQSRRPNTSFCFLDIRSPGLGDTAMYLCATSRDKGLAPYNEQFFGPGTRLTVL.

The chain has TRBV5-4 and TRBJ1-1, with D tentatively TRBD1 (6 bases). Looked up from germline, CDR1 is SGHNT and CDR2 is YYREEE (reference sequence). The germline V and J ends were trimmed by 4 bases and 8 bases, with 21 bases remaining between them. The CDR3 spans 15 residues. CDR3 loop: CASSPIGRGGAEAFF. CDR3 DNA: TGTGCCAGCAGCCCGATTGGCCGGGGGGGGGCCGAAGCTTTCTTT.

This clone has a handful of counts. The chain has TRBV7-9 and TRBJ2-1; 7 nucleotides line up with TRBD2. V was clipped by 1 base and J by 10 bases; unmatched bases: 4. CDR3 size: 13 residues. The germline V gene encodes CDR1 SEHNR and CDR2 FQNEAQ (reference sequence). The CDR3 DNA reads as TGTGCCAGCAGCTTAGATACAGCGGGGGAGCAGTTCTTC. It encodes CASSLDTAGEQFF.

This chain connects TRBV7-6 to TRBJ2-7, with D possibly matching TRBD2 (6 bases). The CDR3 has 13 residues. CDR1 and CDR2 (germline): SGHVS, FNYEAQ. V was clipped by 0 bases and J by 6 bases, with 9 bases between them. The CDR3, as DNA: TGTGCCAGCAGCTTAGCTCGGGGGAGCGAGCAGTACTTC. This sequence encodes CASSLARGSEQYF.

V is TRBV3-1 (or the pseudogene TRBV3-2) and J is TRBJ2-4; 11 nucleotides match TRBD1. Germline lookup yields CDR1 LGHDT and CDR2 YNNKEL (reference sequence). The CDR3 is made up of 16 amino acids. J was trimmed by 7 bases and V by 1 base; bases with no gene match: 6. The DNA of the CDR3 is TGTGCCAGCAGCCAAGTTATAGGACAGGGGGCGAACATTCAGTACTTC. It encodes CASSQVIGQGANIQYF.

The chain uses TRBV2 and TRBJ2-3, with TRBD1 identical over 8 bases. This CDR3 spans 13 amino acids. Germline CDR1 and CDR2: SNHLY and FYNNEI. Trimming removed 9 bases from V and 3 bases from J; junction bases left unmatched: 5. This chain's CDR3 is CARRTGTTDTQYF. Here the CDR3 DNA reads TGTGCCAGACGGACAGGGACGACAGATACGCAGTATTTT.

This chain links TRBV19 with TRBJ2-2; tentative D call: TRBD1 (6 bases). Per the germline V gene, CDR1 is LNHDA and CDR2 is SQIVND (reference sequence). The CDR3 covers 15 residues. Trimming took off 2 bases at V and 3 bases at J, with 10 bases between the two ends. The chain's CDR3 is CASSIRRQDTGELFF. The CDR3 DNA sequence: TGTGCCAGTAGTATAAGACGACAGGACACCGGGGAGCTGTTTTTT.